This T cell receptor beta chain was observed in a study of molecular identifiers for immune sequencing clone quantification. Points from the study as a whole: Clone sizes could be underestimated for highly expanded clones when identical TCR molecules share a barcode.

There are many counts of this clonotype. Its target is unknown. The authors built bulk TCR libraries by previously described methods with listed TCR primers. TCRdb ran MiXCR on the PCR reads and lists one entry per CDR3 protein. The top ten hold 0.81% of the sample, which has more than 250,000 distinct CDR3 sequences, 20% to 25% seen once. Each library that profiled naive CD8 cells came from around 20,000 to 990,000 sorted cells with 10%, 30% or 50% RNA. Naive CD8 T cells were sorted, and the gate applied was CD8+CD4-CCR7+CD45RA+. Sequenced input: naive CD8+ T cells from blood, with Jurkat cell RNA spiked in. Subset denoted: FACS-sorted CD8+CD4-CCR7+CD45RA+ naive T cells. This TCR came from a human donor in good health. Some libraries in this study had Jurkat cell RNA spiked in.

CDR3 amino acids: CASSPLGTEAFF. DNA of the CDR3: TGTGCCAGCAGCCCACTGGGGACTGAAGCTTTCTTT. The chain combines TRBV7-9 with TRBJ1-1; no clear D gene. Germline CDR1 reads SEHNR; CDR2 reads FQNEAQ (reference sequence). V was cut by 5 bases and J by 5 bases, with 9 bases left in between. This CDR3 region has 12 residues.